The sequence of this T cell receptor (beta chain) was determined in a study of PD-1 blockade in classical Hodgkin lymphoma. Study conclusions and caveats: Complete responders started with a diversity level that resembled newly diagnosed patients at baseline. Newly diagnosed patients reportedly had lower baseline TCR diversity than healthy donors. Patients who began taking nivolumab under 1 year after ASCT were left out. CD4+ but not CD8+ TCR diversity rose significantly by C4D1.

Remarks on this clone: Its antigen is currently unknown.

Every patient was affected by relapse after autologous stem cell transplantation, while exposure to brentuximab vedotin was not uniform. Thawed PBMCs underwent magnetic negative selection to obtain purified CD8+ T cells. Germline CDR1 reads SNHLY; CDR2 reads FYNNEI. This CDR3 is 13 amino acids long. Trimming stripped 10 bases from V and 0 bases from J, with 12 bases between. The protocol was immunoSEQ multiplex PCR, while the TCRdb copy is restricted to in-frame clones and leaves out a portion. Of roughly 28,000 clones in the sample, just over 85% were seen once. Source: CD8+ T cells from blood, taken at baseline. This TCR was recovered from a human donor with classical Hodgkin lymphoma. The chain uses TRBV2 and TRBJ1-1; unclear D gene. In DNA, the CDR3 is TGTGCCATAAAGTCACTCATGAACACTGAAGCTTTCTTT. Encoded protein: CAIKSLMNTEAFF. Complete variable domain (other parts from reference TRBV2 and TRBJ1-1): EPEVTQTPSHQVTQMGQEVILRCVPISNHLYFYWYRQILGQKVEFLVSFYNNEISEKSEIFDDQFSVERPDGSNFTLKIRSTKLEDSAMYFCAIKSLMNTEAFFGQGTRLTVV.